The table lists the clone carrying this TCR beta chain with a few counts. Antigen unknown. The sorted Tregs were CD4+CD25+CD127-/low cells. Whole-study findings and limits: Greatest tumor Treg TCR overlap was with tumor naive CD4+ cells. Tumor memory CD4+ T cell TCR gene usage clustered with blood and lymph node memory CD4+ cells and lymph node naive CD4+ cells. Whole repertoires were not studied in the larger cohort, only one V-J beta rearrangement.

Semi-nested PCR with Nested Universal Primer A followed constant-region reverse priming of full-length variable regions. One entry per CDR3 protein, called by TCRdb with MiXCR from the 5' RACE reads. Of roughly 45,000 distinct CDR3 sequences listed, 20% to 25% are singletons. Germline V gene data show CDR1 as DFQATT and CDR2 as SNEGSKA (reference sequence). The CDR3 sequence is 13 residues long. The gene calls are TRBV20-1 and TRBJ2-1, with D perhaps matching TRBD2 (7 bases). The clonotype comes from a female donor with breast cancer. The sequencing input was Tregs sorted from blood. DNA of the CDR3: TGCAGCCATCCGGGGGGCGATCCCAATGAGCAGTTCTTC. Translation: CSHPGGDPNEQFF.